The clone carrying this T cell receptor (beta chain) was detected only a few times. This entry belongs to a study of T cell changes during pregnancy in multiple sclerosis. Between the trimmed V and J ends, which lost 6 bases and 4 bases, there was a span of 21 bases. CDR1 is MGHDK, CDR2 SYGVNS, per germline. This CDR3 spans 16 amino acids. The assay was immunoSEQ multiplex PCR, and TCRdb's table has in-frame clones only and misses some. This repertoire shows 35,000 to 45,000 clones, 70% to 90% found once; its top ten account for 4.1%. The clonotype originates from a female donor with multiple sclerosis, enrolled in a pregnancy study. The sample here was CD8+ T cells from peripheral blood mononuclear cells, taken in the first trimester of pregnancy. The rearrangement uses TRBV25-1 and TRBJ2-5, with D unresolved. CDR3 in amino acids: CASRQPYYTNRETQYF. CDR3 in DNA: TGTGCCAGCAGGCAACCCTACTACACCAATAGAGAGACCCAGTACTTC.